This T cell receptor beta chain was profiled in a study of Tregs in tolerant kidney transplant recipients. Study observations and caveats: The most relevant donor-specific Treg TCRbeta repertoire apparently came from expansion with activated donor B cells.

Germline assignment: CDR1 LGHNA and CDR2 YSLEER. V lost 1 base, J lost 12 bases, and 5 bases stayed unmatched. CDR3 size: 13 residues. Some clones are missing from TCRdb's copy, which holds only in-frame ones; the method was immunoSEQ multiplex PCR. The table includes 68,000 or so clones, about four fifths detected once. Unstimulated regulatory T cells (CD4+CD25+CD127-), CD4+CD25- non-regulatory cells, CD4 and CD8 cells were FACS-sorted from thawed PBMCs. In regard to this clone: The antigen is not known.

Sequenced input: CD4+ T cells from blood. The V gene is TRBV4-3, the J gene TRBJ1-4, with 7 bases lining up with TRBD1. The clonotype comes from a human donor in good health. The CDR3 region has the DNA TGCGCCAGCAGCCAAGGACAGGGATGGCAACTGTTTTTT. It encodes CASSQGQGWQLFF.